This T cell receptor beta chain was sequenced in a study of control samples from healthy donors and cancer patients. Generated by immunoSEQ multiplex PCR, the TCRdb table keeps only in-frame clones and is missing some. This table has around 120,000 clones, just over 90% appearing once. CDR1 is SGHRS and CDR2 is YFSETQ in the germline V gene. The CDR3 has 15 residues. Trimming removed 3 bases at V and 0 bases at J, with 12 bases between. The chain employs TRBV5-1 and TRBJ1-2, with D possibly being TRBD1 (5 bases). The receptor comes from a middle-aged man with head and neck cancer. Sequencing was performed on PBMCs. CDR3 residues: CASSWRQPSNYGYTF. CDR3 DNA sequence: TGCGCCAGCAGCTGGAGACAGCCTTCTAACTATGGCTACACCTTC.